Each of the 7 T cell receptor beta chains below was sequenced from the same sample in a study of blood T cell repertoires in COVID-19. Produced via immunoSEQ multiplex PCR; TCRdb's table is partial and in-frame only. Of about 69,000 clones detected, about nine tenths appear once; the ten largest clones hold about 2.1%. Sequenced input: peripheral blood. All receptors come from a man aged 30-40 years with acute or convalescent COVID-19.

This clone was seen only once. The CDR3: CASSKGGLARAGELFF. The CDR3 coding sequence is TGTGCCAGCAGCAAGGGGGGACTAGCGAGGGCCGGGGAGCTGTTTTTT. V and J are TRBV7-9 and TRBJ2-2, with 10 positions matching TRBD2. The CDR3 spans 16 residues. V gave up 5 bases and J gave up 6 bases; unmatched junction bases: 9. Germline-derived CDR1 and CDR2 are SEHNR and FQNEAQ (reference sequence).

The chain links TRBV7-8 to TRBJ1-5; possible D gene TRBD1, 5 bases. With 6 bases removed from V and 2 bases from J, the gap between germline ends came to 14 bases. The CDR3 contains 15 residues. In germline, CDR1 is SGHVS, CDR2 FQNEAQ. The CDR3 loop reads CASSRGARGNQPQHF. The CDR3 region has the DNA TGTGCCAGCAGTCGCGGGGCCCGGGGCAATCAGCCCCAGCATTTT.

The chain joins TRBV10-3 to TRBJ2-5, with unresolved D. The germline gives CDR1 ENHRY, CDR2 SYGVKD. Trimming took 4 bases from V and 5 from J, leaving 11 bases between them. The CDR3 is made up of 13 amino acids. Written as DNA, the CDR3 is TGTGCCATCAGTGGAGGTGCTAGGGAGACCCAGTACTTC. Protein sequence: CAISGGARETQYF.

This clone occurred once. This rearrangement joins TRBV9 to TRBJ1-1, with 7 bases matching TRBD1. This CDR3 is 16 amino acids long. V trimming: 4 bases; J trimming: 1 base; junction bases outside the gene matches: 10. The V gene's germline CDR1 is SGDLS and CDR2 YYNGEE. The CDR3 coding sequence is TGTGCCAGCAGCCCGCAGGGGGATTCCGCGAACACTGAAGCTTTCTTT. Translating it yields CASSPQGDSANTEAFF.

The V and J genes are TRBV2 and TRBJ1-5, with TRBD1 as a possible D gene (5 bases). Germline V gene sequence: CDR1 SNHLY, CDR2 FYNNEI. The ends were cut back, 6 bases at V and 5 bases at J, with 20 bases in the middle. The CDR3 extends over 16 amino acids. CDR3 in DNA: TGTGCCAGCAGCCTGGACCTTCCCGGGGGGGATCAGCCCCAGCATTTT. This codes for CASSLDLPGGDQPQHF. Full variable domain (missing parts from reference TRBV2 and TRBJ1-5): EPEVTQTPSHQVTQMGQEVILRCVPISNHLYFYWYRQILGQKVEFLVSFYNNEISEKSEIFDDQFSVERPDGSNFTLKIRSTKLEDSAMYFCASSLDLPGGDQPQHFGDGTRLSIL.

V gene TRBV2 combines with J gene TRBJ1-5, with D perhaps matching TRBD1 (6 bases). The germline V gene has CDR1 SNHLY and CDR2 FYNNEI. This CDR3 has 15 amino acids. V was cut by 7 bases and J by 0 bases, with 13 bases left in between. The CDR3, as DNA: TGTGCCAGCACCCCAGGACAGCTTAGCAATCAGCCCCAGCATTTT. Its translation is CASTPGQLSNQPQHF. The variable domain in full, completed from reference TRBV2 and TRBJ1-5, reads EPEVTQTPSHQVTQMGQEVILRCVPISNHLYFYWYRQILGQKVEFLVSFYNNEISEKSEIFDDQFSVERPDGSNFTLKIRSTKLEDSAMYFCASTPGQLSNQPQHFGDGTRLSIL.

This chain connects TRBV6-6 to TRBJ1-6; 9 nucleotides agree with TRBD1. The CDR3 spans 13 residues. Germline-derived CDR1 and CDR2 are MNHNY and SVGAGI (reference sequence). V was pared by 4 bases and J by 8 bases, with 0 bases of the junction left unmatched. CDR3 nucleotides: TGTGCCAGCAGTTGGGACAGGGATTCACCCCTCCACTTT. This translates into CASSWDRDSPLHF.